The table lists the clone carrying this TCR beta chain with a few counts. Its antigen is as yet unknown. Anyone with autoimmune disease history or systemic immunosuppression was excluded. This specimen comes from a study of OX40 agonist ivuxolimab in advanced cancers. Study details: Roughly two fifths of patients had received prior checkpoint inhibitor therapy. Whole-study results and caveats: Those patients achieving a partial response at 0.1-3.0 mg/kg showed among the lowest clonal expansion.

This CDR3 comprises 13 residues. CDR1 and CDR2 (germline): MNHEY, SMNVEV (reference sequence). The V and J ends lost 6 bases and 2 bases, in that order; junction bases with no gene match: 4. Sequencing used immunoSEQ multiplex PCR; TCRdb keeps in-frame clones, though not all of them. The table shows about 63,000 clones, with 80% to 90% occurring only once. The chain carries TRBV27 and TRBJ2-7; 7 nucleotides line up with TRBD2. The source material was CD4+ or CD8+ T cells sorted from blood, sampled in a trial of the OX40 agonist ivuxolimab. The clonotype was recovered from an adult with an advanced solid tumor such as melanoma, head and neck, liver or kidney cancer. This chain's CDR3 is CASSPAGAYEQYF. CDR3 nucleotide sequence: TGTGCCAGCAGCCCTGCGGGGGCCTACGAGCAGTACTTC.